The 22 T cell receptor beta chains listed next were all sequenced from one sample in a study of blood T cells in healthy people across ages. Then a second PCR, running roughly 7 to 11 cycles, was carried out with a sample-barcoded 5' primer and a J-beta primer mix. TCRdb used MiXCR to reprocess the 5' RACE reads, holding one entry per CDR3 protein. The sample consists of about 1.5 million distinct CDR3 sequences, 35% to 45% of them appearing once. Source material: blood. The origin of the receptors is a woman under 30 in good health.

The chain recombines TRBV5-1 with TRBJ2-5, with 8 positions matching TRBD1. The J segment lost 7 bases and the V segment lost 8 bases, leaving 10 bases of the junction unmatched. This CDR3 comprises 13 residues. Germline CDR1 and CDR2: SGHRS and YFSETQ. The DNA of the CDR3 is TGCGCCAGTGTGGAAACCCAGGGGGCGACCCAGTACTTC. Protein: CASVETQGATQYF.

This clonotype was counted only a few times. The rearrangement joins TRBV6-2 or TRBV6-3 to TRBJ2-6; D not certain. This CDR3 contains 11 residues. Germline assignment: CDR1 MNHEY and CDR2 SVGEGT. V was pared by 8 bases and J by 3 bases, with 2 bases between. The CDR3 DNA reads TGTGCCAGCCGTGGGGCCAACGTCCTGACTTTC. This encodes CASRGANVLTF.

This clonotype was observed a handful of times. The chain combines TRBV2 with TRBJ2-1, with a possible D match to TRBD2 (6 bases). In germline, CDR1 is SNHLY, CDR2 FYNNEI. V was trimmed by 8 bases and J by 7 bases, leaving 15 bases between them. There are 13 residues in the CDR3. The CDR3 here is CASLMTSVNEQFF. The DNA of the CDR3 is TGTGCCAGCCTAATGACTAGTGTTAATGAGCAGTTCTTC.

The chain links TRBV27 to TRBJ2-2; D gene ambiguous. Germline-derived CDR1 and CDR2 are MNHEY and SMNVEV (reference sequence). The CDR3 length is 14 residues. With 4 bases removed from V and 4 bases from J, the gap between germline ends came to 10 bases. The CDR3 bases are TGTGCCAGCAGTTCCCATCCTAGCACCGGGGAGCTGTTTTTT. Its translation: CASSSHPSTGELFF.

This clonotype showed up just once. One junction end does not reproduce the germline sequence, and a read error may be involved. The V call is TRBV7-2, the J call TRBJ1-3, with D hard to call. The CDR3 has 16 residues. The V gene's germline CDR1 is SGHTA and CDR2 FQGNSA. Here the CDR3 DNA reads TGTGCCAGCAGCTTAGCGCCGGGGAGCTCTAGAAACACCATATATTTT. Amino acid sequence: CASSLAPGSSRNTIYF.

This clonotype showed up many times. The CDR3: CSAGPRTQYF. The CDR3 bases are TGCAGTGCTGGGCCCCGGACGCAGTATTTT. The chain has TRBV20-1 and TRBJ2-3; no firm D call. The germline V and J ends were trimmed by 5 bases and 9 bases, with 9 bases remaining between them. The CDR3 runs to 10 residues. The germline V gene has CDR1 DFQATT and CDR2 SNEGSKA (reference sequence).

In DNA, the CDR3 is TGTGCCAGCATCCCGACTCTATGGACTCTTAGCCCGTACGAGCAGTACTTC. This translates into CASIPTLWTLSPYEQYF. The chain uses TRBV6-2 or TRBV6-3 and TRBJ2-5, with a possible D match to TRBD2 (5 bases). With the DNA end fitting TRBJ2-7 better, the J assignment may be wrong. Germline loops: CDR1 MNHEY, CDR2 SVGEGT. The CDR3 length is 17 residues.

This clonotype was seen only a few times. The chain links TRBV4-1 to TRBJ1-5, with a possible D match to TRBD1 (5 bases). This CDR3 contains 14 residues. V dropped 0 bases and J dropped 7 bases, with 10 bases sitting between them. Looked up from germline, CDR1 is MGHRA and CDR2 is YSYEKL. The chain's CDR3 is CASSQETVYQPQHF. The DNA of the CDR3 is TGCGCCAGCAGCCAAGAGACAGTTTACCAGCCCCAGCATTTT.

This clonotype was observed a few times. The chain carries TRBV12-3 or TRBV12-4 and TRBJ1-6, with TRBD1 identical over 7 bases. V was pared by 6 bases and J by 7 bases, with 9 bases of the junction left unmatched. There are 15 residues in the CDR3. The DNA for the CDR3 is TGTGCCAGCAGACCAACAGGGGACGGGAATTCACCCCTCCACTTT. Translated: CASRPTGDGNSPLHF.

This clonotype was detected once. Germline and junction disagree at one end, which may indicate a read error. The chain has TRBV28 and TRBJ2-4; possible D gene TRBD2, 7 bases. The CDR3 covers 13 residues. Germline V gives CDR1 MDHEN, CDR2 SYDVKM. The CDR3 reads CASSFGGRNIQYF. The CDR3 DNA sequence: TGTGCTAGCAGTTTCGGGGGGCGAAACATTCAGTACTTC.

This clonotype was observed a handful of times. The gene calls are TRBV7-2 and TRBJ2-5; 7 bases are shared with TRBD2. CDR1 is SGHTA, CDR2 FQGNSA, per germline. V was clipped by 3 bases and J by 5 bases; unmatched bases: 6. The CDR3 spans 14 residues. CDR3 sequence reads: CASSLAGEKETQYF. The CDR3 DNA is TGTGCCAGCAGCTTGGCGGGGGAGAAGGAGACCCAGTACTTC.

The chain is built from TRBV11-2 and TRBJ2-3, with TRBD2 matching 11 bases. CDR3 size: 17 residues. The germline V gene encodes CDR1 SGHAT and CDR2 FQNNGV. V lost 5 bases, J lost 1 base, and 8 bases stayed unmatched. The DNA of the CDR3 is TGTGCCAGCAGCCTACTTAGCGGGGGGGCTGGCACAGATACGCAGTATTTT. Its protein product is CASSLLSGGAGTDTQYF.

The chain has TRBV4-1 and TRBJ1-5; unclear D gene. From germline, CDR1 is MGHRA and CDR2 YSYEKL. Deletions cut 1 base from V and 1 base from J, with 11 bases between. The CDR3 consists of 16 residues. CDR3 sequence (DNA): TGCGCCAGCAGCCAAGGACCGGGCGGGAGCAATCAGCCCCAGCATTTT. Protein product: CASSQGPGGSNQPQHF.

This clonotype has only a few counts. CDR3 sequence (DNA): TGTGCCAGCAGTCCCTTCAGGGGAAACTACAATGAGCAGTTCTTC. The encoded protein is CASSPFRGNYNEQFF. The V gene is TRBV27, the J gene TRBJ2-1; a possible D gene is TRBD1 (6 bases). Germline V gene sequence: CDR1 MNHEY, CDR2 SMNVEV (reference sequence). There are 15 residues in the CDR3. V was cut by 5 bases and J by 3 bases, with 14 bases left in between.

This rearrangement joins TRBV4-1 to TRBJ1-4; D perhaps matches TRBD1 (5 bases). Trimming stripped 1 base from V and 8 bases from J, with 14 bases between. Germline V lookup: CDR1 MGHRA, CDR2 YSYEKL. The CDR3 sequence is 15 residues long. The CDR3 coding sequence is TGCGCCAGCAGCCAAGTTGCCGGGGCTGGAGAAAAACTGTTTTTT. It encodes CASSQVAGAGEKLFF.

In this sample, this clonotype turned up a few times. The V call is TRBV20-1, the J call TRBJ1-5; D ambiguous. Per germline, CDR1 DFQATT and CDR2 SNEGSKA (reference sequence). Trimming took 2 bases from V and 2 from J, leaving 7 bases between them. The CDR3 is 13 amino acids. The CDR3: CSARRSGNQPQHF. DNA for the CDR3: TGCAGTGCTAGAAGGTCGGGCAATCAGCCCCAGCATTTT.

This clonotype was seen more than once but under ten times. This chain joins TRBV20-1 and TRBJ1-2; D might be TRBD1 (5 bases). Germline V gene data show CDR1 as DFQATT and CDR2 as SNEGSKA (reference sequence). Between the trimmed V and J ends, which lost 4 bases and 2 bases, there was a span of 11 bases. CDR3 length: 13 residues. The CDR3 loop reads CSAKEDNNYGYTF. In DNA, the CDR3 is TGCAGTGCTAAGGAGGACAACAACTATGGCTACACCTTC.

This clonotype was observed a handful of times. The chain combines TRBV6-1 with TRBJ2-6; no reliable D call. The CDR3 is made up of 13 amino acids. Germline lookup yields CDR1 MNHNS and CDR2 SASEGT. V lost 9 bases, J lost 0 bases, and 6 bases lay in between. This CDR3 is CARRISGANVLTF. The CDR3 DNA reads TGTGCCAGGCGAATCTCTGGGGCCAACGTCCTGACTTTC.

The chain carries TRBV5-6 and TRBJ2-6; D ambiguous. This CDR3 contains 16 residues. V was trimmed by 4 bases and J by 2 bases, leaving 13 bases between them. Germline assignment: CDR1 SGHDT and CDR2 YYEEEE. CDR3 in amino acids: CASSPNSAPGANVLTF. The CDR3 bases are TGTGCCAGCAGCCCGAACTCAGCCCCTGGGGCCAACGTCCTGACTTTC.

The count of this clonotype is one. The CDR3 DNA reads as TGCAGTGCTAGAAACAGCGGGGAGGCCAAAAACATTCAGTACTTC. Translation: CSARNSGEAKNIQYF. This chain connects TRBV20-1 to TRBJ2-4; 7 bases align to TRBD2. Germline loops: CDR1 DFQATT, CDR2 SNEGSKA (reference sequence). This CDR3 is built from 15 residues. The ends lost 2 bases at V and 1 base at J; junction bases unmatched: 5.

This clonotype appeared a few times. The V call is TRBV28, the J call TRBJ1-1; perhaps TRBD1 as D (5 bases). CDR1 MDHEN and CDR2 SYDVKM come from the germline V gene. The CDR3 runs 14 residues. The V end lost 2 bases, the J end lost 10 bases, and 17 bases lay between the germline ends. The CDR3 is CASSLIGRGKGAFF. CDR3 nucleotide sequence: TGTGCCAGCAGTTTAATTGGACGGGGGAAGGGAGCTTTCTTT.

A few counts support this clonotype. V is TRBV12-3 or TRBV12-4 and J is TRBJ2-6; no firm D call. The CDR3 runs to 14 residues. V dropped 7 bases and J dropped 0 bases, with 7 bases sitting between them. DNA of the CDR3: TGTGCCAGCACCCGAACCTCTGGGGCCAACGTCCTGACTTTC. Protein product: CASTRTSGANVLTF.